This entry concerns a single T cell receptor beta chain. Its antigen is undetermined. These data belong to a study of cytomegalovirus exposure and HLA in healthy donors. Regarding the study as a whole: Cytomegalovirus status was reportedly diagnosed by the classifier with high specificity and sensitivity. Some public TCRs appeared in many individuals, while most sequences were rare.

Per germline, CDR1 KGHSH and CDR2 LQKENI. Trimming cost V 2 bases and J 4 bases, with 14 bases left between them. The CDR3 runs 15 residues. Generated by immunoSEQ multiplex PCR, the TCRdb table keeps only in-frame clones and is missing some. The table has some 130,000 clones, around 80% seen once; the top ten hold 25% to 30%. The TCR was taken from a man in his thirties or forties in good health and CMV-seropositive. This chain links TRBV18 with TRBJ1-1; D uncertain. Source material: PBMCs. This chain's CDR3 is CASSPGQGTSTEAFF. The CDR3 DNA reads as TGTGCCAGCTCACCAGGGCAAGGTACTTCCACTGAAGCTTTCTTT.